Listed below are T cell receptor beta chains from one sample, sequenced in a study of technical replicates of blood from several donors. Repertoires were generated with immunoSEQ multiplex PCR, while TCRdb's copy carries only in-frame clones and drops some. The data show some 8,900 clones, 91% seen once. The sequenced sample was PBMCs. These receptors all stem from a human donor in good health. CDR3s include the opening cysteine and the closing phenylalanine or tryptophan. The order of the fields is V gene, clone size, J gene, CDR3 length, D gene, CDR3 protein, CDR3 DNA. The D gene is left open where the match is weak. Clone size is given for some rows only: seen once, a few or many times, or a class if the clone is expanded.

TRBV6-5	NA	TRBJ1-1	15	NA	CASSSFSTVNTEAFF	TGTGCCAGCAGTTCCTTTTCGACAGTGAACACTGAAGCTTTCTTT
TRBV6-5	NA	TRBJ2-1	16	NA	CASSYKAGFTYNEQFF	TGTGCCAGCAGTTACAAGGCAGGGTTTACCTACAATGAGCAGTTCTTC
TRBV30	NA	TRBJ2-2	16	TRBD2	CAWSGLAGLNTGELFF	TGTGCCTGGAGCGGACTAGCGGGATTAAACACCGGGGAGCTGTTTTTT
TRBV19	NA	TRBJ2-5	15	TRBD2	CASSRLAGGGETQYF	TGTGCCAGTAGTAGACTAGCGGGAGGAGGCGAGACCCAGTACTTC
TRBV6-6	NA	TRBJ1-4	15	TRBD1	CASSYSDRGREKLFF	TGTGCCAGCAGTTACTCCGACAGGGGACGGGAAAAACTGTTTTTT
TRBV5-1	NA	TRBJ1-5	15	TRBD1	CASTPTGGSNQPQHF	TGCGCCAGCACCCCTACAGGGGGGAGCAATCAGCCCCAGCATTTT
TRBV5-1	once	TRBJ2-1	15	TRBD2	CASSQGLAVDNEQFF	TGCGCCAGCAGCCAGGGACTAGCGGTAGACAATGAGCAGTTCTTC
TRBV10-1	NA	TRBJ2-1	13	NA	CASSDIEDSEQFF	TGCGCCAGCAGTGATATTGAGGATTCGGAGCAGTTCTTC
TRBV2	NA	TRBJ2-3	12	NA	CASRDNTDTQYF	TGTGCCAGCAGGGACAACACAGATACGCAGTATTTT
TRBV5-8	NA	TRBJ1-5	14	NA	CASSTRQFSQPQHF	TGTGCCAGCAGCACACGACAGTTCAGTCAGCCCCAGCATTTT
TRBV28	NA	TRBJ1-2	12	NA	CASSLGAYGYTF	TGTGCCAGCAGTTTGGGGGCCTATGGCTACACCTTC
TRBV11-2	NA	TRBJ1-5	15	TRBD1	CASSFRGYSNQPQHF	TGTGCCAGCAGCTTCAGGGGGTATAGCAATCAGCCCCAGCATTTT
TRBV11-2	NA	TRBJ1-1	14	NA	CASSPYRTNTEAFF	TGTGCCAGCAGTCCTTACAGGACGAACACTGAAGCTTTCTTT
TRBV30	NA	TRBJ2-7	14	NA	CAWSVGGLAREQYF	TGTGCCTGGAGTGTCGGGGGTTTAGCGAGGGAGCAGTACTTC
TRBV7-9	NA	TRBJ1-1	11	NA	CASSQLAEAFF	TGTGCCAGCAGCCAACTGGCTGAAGCTTTCTTT
TRBV10-3	NA	TRBJ1-2	16	TRBD1	CAISENRGSSYYGYTF	TGTGCCATCAGTGAGAACAGGGGTTCCTCCTACTATGGCTACACCTTC
TRBV5-1	NA	TRBJ2-2	14	NA	CASSLRTNTGELFF	TGCGCCAGCAGCTTAAGGACTAACACCGGGGAGCTGTTTTTT
TRBV20-1	NA	TRBJ2-1	11	NA	CSAREVNEQFF	TGCAGTGCTAGGGAGGTAAATGAGCAGTTCTTC
TRBV11-2	NA	TRBJ2-7	12	NA	CASSFTGYEQYF	TGTGCCAGCAGCTTTACAGGCTACGAGCAGTACTTC
TRBV27	medium-sized	TRBJ2-7	13	NA	CASSPTSAGEQYF	TGTGCCAGCAGCCCCACGAGCGCGGGTGAGCAGTACTTC
TRBV11-2	NA	TRBJ2-7	16	TRBD1	CASSSFGGQGIYEQYF	TGTGCCAGCAGCTCGTTTGGGGGACAGGGGATTTACGAGCAGTACTTC
TRBV11-2	few	TRBJ1-1	13	NA	CASSVGRGTEAFF	TGTGCCAGCAGCGTGGGGAGGGGCACTGAAGCTTTCTTT
TRBV7-3	NA	TRBJ2-2	17	TRBD2	CASSLIPLAGNTGELFF	TGTGCCAGCAGCTTAATCCCCCTAGCGGGGAACACCGGGGAGCTGTTTTTT
TRBV5-6	NA	TRBJ2-6	13	NA	CASSRSGANVLTF	TGTGCCAGCTCTCGTTCTGGGGCCAACGTCCTGACTTTC
TRBV5-6	NA	TRBJ2-7	14	TRBD1	CASSTGTGDYEQYF	TGTGCCAGCAGTACCGGGACAGGGGACTACGAGCAGTACTTC
TRBV2	NA	TRBJ1-1	14	NA	CASSWGQGWTEAFF	TGTGCCAGCAGTTGGGGTCAGGGGTGGACTGAAGCTTTCTTT
TRBV6-1	NA	TRBJ2-7	16	NA	CASSEAWGQGSGAQYF	TGTGCCAGCAGTGAAGCGTGGGGCCAGGGGAGCGGAGCGCAGTACTTC
TRBV7-8	NA	TRBJ2-7	13	NA	CASSLGTTYEQYF	TGTGCCAGCAGCTTGGGCACGACCTACGAGCAGTACTTC
TRBV6-5	NA	TRBJ1-4	14	NA	CASSYRGIDEKLFF	TGTGCCAGCAGTTACCGAGGGATCGATGAAAAACTGTTTTTT
TRBV5-1	NA	TRBJ2-7	14	NA	CASGPFGGPYEQYF	TGCGCCAGCGGCCCTTTCGGGGGTCCCTACGAGCAGTACTTC
TRBV5-1	once	TRBJ2-5	15	NA	CAIHRCGDVEETQYF	TGCGCCATCCATAGGTGTGGAGACGTTGAAGAGACCCAGTACTTC
TRBV2	NA	TRBJ1-5	15	NA	CASSPVGGLGQPQHF	TGTGCCAGCAGCCCGGTGGGGGGGCTGGGACAGCCCCAGCATTTT
TRBV28	NA	TRBJ1-4	15	NA	CASSLSADMDEKLFF	TGTGCCAGCAGCCTCTCGGCGGATATGGATGAAAAACTGTTTTTT
TRBV19	NA	TRBJ1-2	14	NA	CASSTPGGGYGYTF	TGTGCCAGTAGTACCCCGGGGGGGGGCTATGGCTACACCTTC
TRBV5-1	NA	TRBJ2-7	17	NA	CASSLGLRELSYFEQYF	TGCGCCAGCAGCTTAGGGCTGCGGGAACTTTCCTACTTCGAGCAGTACTTC
TRBV30	NA	TRBJ2-7	13	TRBD2	CAWSVAGDGEQYF	TGTGCCTGGAGTGTTGCGGGAGACGGCGAGCAGTACTTC
TRBV6-1	NA	TRBJ2-7	14	NA	CASSEAGGSYEQYF	TGTGCCAGCAGTGAAGCAGGGGGCTCCTACGAGCAGTACTTC
TRBV19	NA	TRBJ2-7	16	TRBD2	CASSTQGTSGSGEQYF	TGTGCCAGTAGTACTCAAGGGACTAGCGGGAGTGGCGAGCAGTACTTC
TRBV19	NA	TRBJ1-2	14	NA	CASSAHGTTYGYTF	TGTGCCAGTAGTGCACACGGCACTACGTATGGCTACACCTTC
TRBV2	few	TRBJ1-2	17	NA	CASSEKRDTQQGYGYTF	TGTGCCAGCAGTGAAAAGCGGGACACCCAGCAGGGCTATGGCTACACCTTC
TRBV7-2	NA	TRBJ2-2	15	TRBD2	CASSLQREPGGELFF	TGTGCCAGCAGCTTACAGCGGGAACCGGGCGGGGAGCTGTTTTTT
TRBV4-2	NA	TRBJ2-3	16	NA	CASSQLGTPSTDTQYF	TGTGCCAGCAGCCAACTCGGGACTCCCAGCACAGATACGCAGTATTTT
TRBV5-1	NA	TRBJ2-3	13	NA	CASSPGPTDTQYF	TGCGCCAGCAGCCCTGGGCCCACAGATACGCAGTATTTT
TRBV6-5	few	TRBJ1-1	13	NA	CASYRPGSQEAFF	TGTGCCAGCTACCGGCCAGGGTCCCAGGAGGCTTTCTTT
TRBV5-6	once	TRBJ1-2	13	NA	CASSPAQSYGYTF	TGTGCCAGCAGCCCCGCTCAGTCCTATGGCTACACCTTC
TRBV4-2	NA	TRBJ2-5	17	TRBD2	CASSQGTSGIPQETQYF	TGTGCCAGCAGCCAGGGGACTAGCGGGATCCCCCAAGAGACCCAGTACTTC
TRBV19	once	TRBJ2-3	17	NA	CASSMYPPGGPKDTQYF	TGTGCCAGTAGTATGTACCCCCCCGGAGGGCCAAAAGATACGCAGTATTTT
TRBV30	NA	TRBJ2-2	17	NA	CAWSKSYRALNTGELFF	TGTGCCTGGAGTAAGTCTTACAGGGCATTGAACACCGGGGAGCTGTTTTTT
TRBV2	NA	TRBJ1-5	14	NA	CATSAGDSNQPQHF	TGTGCCACCAGCGCAGGGGATAGCAATCAGCCCCAGCATTTT
TRBV5-4	NA	TRBJ2-5	15	NA	CASSLGGKGPETQYF	TGTGCCAGCAGCTTGGGAGGGAAGGGTCCGGAGACCCAGTACTTC
TRBV2	NA	TRBJ1-4	14	NA	CASSDKGRDEKLFF	TGTGCCAGCAGTGATAAGGGGAGGGATGAAAAACTGTTTTTT
TRBV28	NA	TRBJ2-7	14	NA	CASPGAVSSYEQYF	TGTGCCAGCCCAGGGGCAGTATCCTCCTACGAGCAGTACTTC
TRBV2	once	TRBJ2-5	13	NA	CASSGTVQETQYF	TGTGCCAGCAGTGGAACGGTCCAAGAGACCCAGTACTTC
TRBV6-1	once	TRBJ1-1	12	NA	CASRLANTEAFF	TGTGCCAGCAGGCTGGCAAACACTGAAGCTTTCTTT
TRBV7-2	NA	TRBJ1-1	14	TRBD1	CASSDTGGWTEAFF	TGTGCCAGCAGCGACACAGGGGGTTGGACTGAAGCTTTCTTT